The clone carrying this TCR beta chain has just a few counts. The source of the sample is a study of PD-L1 blockade in urothelial cancer. Per the germline V gene, CDR1 is GTSNPN and CDR2 is SVGIG (reference sequence). Trimming took 3 bases from V and 4 from J; bases not matched to a gene: 10. The CDR3 extends over 15 amino acids. The repertoire was sequenced with immunoSEQ multiplex PCR; TCRdb's copy has only in-frame clones and lacks some. The sample includes about 81,000 clones, 90% to 95% seen only once; the top ten take 8% to 10%. The chain combines TRBV30 with TRBJ1-2, with 8 bases fitting TRBD1. The TCR was taken from a man aged 60-69 years with urothelial cancer. The sequencing here drew on PBMCs, taken around atezolizumab (anti-PD-L1) treatment. The CDR3 spells CAWSPPGQVRYGYTF. CDR3 sequence (DNA): TGTGCCTGGAGCCCTCCGGGACAGGTTCGCTATGGCTACACCTTC.